This T cell receptor beta chain emerged from a study of T cell responses to AZD1222 COVID-19 vaccine. The trim removed 5 bases at V and 0 bases at J, leaving 5 bases unmatched. The germline CDR1 and CDR2 sequences are SGHVS and FQNEAQ. The CDR3 covers 15 residues. Study outcomes and limitations: Every sample of the repertoires postdated the peak T cell response. Clonal diversity was possibly underestimated, and the donors were mostly white British, with more females. Dominant at 160-218 and 743-854, vaccine-associated CD4 TCRs also spanned spike. Unmutated variant regions are reportedly the target of nearly half of TCRs that are spike-specific.

Data came from immunoSEQ multiplex PCR; TCRdb stores just in-frame clones and leaves some out. The profile shows about 120,000 clones, approximately 91% of them singletons. Details on this clone: The antigen is unknown.

The receptor was isolated from an adult in good health. The gene calls are TRBV7-8 and TRBJ1-2; the match to TRBD1 covers 8 bases. Sample: peripheral blood, taken on day 0 of AZD1222 vaccination. Here the CDR3 DNA reads TGTGCCAGCAGCCACGGGACAGGCACTAACTATGGCTACACCTTC. Protein: CASSHGTGTNYGYTF.